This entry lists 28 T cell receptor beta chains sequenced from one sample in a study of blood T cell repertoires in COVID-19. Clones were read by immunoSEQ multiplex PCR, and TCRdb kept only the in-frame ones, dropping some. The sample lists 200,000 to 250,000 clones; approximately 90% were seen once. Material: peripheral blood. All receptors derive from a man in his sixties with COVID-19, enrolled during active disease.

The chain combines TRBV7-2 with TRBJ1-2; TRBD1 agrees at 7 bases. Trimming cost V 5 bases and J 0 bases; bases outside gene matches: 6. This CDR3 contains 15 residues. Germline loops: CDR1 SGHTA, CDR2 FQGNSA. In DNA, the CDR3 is TGTGCCAGCAGCATAACGACAGGGTCTAACTATGGCTACACCTTC. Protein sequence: CASSITTGSNYGYTF.

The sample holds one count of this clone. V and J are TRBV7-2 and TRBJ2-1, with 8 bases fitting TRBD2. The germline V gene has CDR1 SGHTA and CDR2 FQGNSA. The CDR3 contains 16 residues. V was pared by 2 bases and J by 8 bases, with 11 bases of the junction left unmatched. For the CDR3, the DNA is TGTGCCAGCAGCTTACGAGGACTAGCAGCTTGGGATGAGCAGTTCTTC. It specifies CASSLRGLAAWDEQFF.

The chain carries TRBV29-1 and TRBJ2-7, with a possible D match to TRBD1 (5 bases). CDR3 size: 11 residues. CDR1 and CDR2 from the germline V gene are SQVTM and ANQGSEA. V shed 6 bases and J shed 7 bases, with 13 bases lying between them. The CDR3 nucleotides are TGCAGCGTAGAGACAGTCTGGGAGCAGTACTTC. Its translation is CSVETVWEQYF.

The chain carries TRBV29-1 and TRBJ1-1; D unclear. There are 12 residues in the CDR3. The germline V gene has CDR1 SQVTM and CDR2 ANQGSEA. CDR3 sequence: CTGGRRDTEAFF. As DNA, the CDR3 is TGCACAGGCGGGCGGAGAGACACTGAAGCTTTCTTT.

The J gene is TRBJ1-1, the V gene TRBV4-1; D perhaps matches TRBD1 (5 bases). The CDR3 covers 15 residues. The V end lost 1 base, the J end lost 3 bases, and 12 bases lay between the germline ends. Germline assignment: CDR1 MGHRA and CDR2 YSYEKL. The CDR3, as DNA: TGCGCCAGCAGCCAAGGAATAGCCAGGGACACTGAAGCTTTCTTT. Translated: CASSQGIARDTEAFF.

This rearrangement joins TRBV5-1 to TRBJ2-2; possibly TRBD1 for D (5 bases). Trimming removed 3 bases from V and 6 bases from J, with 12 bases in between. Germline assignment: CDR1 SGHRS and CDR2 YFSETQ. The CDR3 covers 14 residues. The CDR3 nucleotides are TGCGCCAGCAGCTCCGTAGGGGTCGCCGGGGAGCTGTTTTTT. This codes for CASSSVGVAGELFF.

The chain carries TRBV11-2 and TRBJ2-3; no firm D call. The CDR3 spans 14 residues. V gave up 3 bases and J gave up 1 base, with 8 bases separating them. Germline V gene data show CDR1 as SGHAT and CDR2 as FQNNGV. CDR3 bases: TGTGCCAGCAGCTTCGGAGTACGCACAGATACGCAGTATTTT. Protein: CASSFGVRTDTQYF.

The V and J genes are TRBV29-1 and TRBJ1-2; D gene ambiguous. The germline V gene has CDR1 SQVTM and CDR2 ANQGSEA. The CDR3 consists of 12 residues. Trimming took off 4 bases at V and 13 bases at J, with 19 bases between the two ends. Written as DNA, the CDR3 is TGCAGCGTTGTTGTGGTCCGGGGTACCTGCACCTTC. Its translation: CSVVVVRGTCTF.

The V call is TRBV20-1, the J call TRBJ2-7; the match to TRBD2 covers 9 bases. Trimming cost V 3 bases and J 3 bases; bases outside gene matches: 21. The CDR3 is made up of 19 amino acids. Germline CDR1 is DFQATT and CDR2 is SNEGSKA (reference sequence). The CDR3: CSASSVDSGGLAGFYEQYF. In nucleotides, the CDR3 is TGCAGTGCTAGTAGTGTGGACTCGGGAGGTCTAGCGGGATTCTACGAGCAGTACTTC.

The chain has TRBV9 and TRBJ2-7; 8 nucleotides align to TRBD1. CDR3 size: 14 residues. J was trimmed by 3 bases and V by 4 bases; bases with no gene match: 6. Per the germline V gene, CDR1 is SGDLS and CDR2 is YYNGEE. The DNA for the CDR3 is TGTGCCAGCAGCCCCCGGACAGGGTTCTACGAGCAGTACTTC. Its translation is CASSPRTGFYEQYF.

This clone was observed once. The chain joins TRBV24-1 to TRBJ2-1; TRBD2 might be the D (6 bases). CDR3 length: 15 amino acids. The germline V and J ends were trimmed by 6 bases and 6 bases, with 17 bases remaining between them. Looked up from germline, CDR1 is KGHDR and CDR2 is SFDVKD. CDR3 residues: CATSSGGTQRNEQFF. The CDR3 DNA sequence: TGTGCCACCAGTAGTGGCGGGACTCAGCGCAATGAGCAGTTCTTC.

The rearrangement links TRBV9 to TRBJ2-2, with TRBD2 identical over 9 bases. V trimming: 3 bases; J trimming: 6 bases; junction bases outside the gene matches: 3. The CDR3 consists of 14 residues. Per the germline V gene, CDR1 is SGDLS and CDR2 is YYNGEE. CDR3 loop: CASSAAGGPGELFF. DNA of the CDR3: TGTGCCAGCAGCGCCGCGGGGGGGCCCGGGGAGCTGTTTTTT.

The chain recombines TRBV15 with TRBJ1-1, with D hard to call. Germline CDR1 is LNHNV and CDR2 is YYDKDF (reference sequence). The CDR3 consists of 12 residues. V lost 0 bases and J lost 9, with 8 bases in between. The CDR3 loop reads CATSRDQLKAFF. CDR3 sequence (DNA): TGTGCCACCAGCAGAGATCAACTAAAAGCTTTCTTT.

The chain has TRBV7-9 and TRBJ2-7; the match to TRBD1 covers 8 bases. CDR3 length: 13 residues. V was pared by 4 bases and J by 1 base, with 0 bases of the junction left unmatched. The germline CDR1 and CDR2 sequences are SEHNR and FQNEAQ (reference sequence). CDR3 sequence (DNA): TGTGCCAGCAGCTGGGACAGGTCCTACGAGCAGTACTTC. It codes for CASSWDRSYEQYF.

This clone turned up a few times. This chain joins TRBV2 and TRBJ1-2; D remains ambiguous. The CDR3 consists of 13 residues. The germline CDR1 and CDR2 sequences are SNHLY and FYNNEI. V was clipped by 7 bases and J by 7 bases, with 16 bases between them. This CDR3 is CASTTSSVIGYTF. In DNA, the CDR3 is TGTGCCAGCACTACTTCCTCCGTGATTGGCTACACCTTC. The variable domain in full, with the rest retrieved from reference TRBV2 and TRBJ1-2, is EPEVTQTPSHQVTQMGQEVILRCVPISNHLYFYWYRQILGQKVEFLVSFYNNEISEKSEIFDDQFSVERPDGSNFTLKIRSTKLEDSAMYFCASTTSSVIGYTFGSGTRLTVV.

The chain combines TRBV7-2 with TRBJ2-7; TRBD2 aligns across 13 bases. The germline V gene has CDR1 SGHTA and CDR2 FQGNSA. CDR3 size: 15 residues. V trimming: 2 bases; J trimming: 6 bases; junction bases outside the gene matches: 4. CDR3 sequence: CASSLRLAGGSEQYF. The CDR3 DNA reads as TGTGCCAGCAGCTTACGACTAGCGGGAGGCTCCGAGCAGTACTTC.

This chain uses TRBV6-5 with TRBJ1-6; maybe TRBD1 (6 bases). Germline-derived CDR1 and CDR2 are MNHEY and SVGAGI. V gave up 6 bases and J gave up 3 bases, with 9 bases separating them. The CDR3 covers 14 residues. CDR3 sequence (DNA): TGTGCCAGCAGCCGGACAGTCTATAATTCACCCCTCCACTTT. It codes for CASSRTVYNSPLHF.

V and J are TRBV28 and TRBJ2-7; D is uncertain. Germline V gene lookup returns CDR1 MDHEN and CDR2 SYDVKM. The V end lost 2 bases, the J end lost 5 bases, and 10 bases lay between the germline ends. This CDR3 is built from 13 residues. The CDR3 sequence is CASSLAEINEQYF. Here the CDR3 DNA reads TGTGCCAGCAGTTTAGCAGAAATAAACGAGCAGTACTTC.

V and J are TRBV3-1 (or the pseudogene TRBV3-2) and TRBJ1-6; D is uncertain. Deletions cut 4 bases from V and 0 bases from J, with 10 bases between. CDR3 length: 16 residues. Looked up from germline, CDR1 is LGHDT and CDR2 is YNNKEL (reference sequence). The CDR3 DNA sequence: TGTGCCAGCAGCCGCCGACTGATCTCCTATAATTCACCCCTCCACTTT. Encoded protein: CASSRRLISYNSPLHF.

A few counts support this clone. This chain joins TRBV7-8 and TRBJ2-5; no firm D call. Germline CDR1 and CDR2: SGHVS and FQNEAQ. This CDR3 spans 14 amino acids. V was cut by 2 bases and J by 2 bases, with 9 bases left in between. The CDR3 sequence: CASSLPSVQETQYF. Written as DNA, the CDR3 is TGTGCCAGCAGCTTACCCAGCGTTCAAGAGACCCAGTACTTC.

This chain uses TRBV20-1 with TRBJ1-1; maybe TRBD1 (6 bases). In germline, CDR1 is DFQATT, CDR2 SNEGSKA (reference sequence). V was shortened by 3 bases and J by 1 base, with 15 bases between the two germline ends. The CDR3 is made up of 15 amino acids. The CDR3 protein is CSASEGSTGNTEAFF. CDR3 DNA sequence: TGCAGTGCTAGTGAAGGGTCGACAGGGAACACTGAAGCTTTCTTT.

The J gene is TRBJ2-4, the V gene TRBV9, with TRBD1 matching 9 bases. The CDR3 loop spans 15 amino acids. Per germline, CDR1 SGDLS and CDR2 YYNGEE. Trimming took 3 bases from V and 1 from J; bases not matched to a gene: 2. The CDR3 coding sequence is TGTGCCAGCAGCGATGGGACAGGGGCCAAAAACATTCAGTACTTC. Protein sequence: CASSDGTGAKNIQYF.

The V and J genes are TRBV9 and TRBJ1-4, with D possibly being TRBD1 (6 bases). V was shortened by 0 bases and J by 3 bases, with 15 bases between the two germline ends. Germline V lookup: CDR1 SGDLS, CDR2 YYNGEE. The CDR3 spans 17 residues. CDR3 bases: TGTGCCAGCAGCGTAGGGGTGGCAGGGGCTCCTAATGAAAAACTGTTTTTT. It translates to CASSVGVAGAPNEKLFF.

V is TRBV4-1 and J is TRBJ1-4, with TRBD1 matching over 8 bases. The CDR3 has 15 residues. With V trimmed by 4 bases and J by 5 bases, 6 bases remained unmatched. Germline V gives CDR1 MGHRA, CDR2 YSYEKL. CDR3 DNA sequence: TGCGCCAGCAGCCGGACAGGGTACCGAAATGAAAAACTGTTTTTT. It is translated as CASSRTGYRNEKLFF.

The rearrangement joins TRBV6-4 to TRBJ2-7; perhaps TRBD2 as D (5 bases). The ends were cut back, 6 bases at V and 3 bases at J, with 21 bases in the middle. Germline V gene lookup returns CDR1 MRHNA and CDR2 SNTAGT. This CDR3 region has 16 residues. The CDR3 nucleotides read TGTGCCAGCAGGCGGGCAGTCCTCAGACAAGGCTACGAGCAGTACTTC. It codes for CASRRAVLRQGYEQYF.

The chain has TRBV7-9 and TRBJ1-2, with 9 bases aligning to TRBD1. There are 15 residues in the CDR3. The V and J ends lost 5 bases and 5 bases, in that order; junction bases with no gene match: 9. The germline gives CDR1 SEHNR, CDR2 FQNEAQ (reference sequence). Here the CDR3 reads CASSLRVDRGYGYTF. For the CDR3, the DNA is TGTGCCAGCAGCCTCAGAGTCGACAGGGGGTATGGCTACACCTTC.

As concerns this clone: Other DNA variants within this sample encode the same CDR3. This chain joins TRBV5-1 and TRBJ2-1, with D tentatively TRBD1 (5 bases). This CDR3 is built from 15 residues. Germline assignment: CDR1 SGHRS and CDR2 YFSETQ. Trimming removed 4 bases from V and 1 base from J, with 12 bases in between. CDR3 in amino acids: CASSPTASSYNEQFF. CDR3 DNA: TGCGCCAGCAGCCCGACAGCCTCATCCTACAATGAGCAGTTCTTC.

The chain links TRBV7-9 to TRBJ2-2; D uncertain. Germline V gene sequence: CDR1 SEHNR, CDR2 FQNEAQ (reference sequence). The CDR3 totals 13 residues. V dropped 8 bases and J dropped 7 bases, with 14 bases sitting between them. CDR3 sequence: CASERRPGGELFF. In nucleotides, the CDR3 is TGTGCCAGCGAGCGACGGCCGGGCGGGGAGCTGTTTTTT.